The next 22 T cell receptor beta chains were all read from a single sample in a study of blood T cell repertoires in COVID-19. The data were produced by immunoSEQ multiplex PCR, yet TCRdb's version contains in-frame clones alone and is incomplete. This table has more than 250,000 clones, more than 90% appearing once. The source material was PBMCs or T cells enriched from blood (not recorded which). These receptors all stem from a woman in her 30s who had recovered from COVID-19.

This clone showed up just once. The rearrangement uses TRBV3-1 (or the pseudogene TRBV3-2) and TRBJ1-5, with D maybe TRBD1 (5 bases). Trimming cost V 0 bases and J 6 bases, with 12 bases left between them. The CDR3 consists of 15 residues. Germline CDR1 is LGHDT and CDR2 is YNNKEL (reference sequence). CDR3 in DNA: TGTGCCAGCAGCCAAGATGGGACTCCGGGTCAGCCCCAGCATTTT. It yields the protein CASSQDGTPGQPQHF.

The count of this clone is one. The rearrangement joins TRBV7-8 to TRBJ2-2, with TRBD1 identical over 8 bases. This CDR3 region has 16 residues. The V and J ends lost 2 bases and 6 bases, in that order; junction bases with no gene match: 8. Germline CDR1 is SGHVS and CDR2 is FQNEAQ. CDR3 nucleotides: TGTGCCAGCAGCTTAACCAGGGGGCCTTTCGCCGGGGAGCTGTTTTTT. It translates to CASSLTRGPFAGELFF.

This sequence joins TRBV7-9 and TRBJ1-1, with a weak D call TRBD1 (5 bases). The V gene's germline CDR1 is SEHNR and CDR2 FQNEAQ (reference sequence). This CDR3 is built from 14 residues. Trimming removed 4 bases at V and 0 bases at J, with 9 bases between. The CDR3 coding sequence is TGTGCCAGCAGCTACAGGTCCATGAACACTGAAGCTTTCTTT. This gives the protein CASSYRSMNTEAFF.

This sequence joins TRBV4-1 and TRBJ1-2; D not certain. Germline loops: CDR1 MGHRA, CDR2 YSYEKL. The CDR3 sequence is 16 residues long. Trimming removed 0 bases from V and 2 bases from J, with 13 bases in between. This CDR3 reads CASSQDRVAGNYGYTF. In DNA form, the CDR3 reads TGCGCCAGCAGCCAAGATCGGGTAGCGGGGAACTATGGCTACACCTTC.

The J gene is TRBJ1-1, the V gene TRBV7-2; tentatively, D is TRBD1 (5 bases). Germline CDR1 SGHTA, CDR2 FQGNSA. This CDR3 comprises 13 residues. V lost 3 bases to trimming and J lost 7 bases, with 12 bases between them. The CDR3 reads CASSFRVRGEAFF. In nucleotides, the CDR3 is TGTGCCAGCAGCTTTAGGGTTAGGGGTGAAGCTTTCTTT. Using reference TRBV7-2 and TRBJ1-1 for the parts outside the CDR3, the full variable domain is GAGVSQSPSNKVTEKGKDVELRCDPISGHTALYWYRQSLGQGLEFLIYFQGNSAPDKSGLPSDRFSAERTGGSVSTLTIQRTQQEDSAVYLCASSFRVRGEAFFGQGTRLTVV.

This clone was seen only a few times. CDR3 in amino acids: CASSLTVGTGNSPLHF. The DNA for the CDR3 is TGCGCCAGCAGCTTGACCGTCGGCACAGGGAATTCACCCCTCCACTTT. This sequence joins TRBV5-1 and TRBJ1-6, with a possible D match to TRBD1 (6 bases). The CDR3 spans 16 residues. V shed 1 base and J shed 7 bases, with 15 bases lying between them. The germline V gene has CDR1 SGHRS and CDR2 YFSETQ.

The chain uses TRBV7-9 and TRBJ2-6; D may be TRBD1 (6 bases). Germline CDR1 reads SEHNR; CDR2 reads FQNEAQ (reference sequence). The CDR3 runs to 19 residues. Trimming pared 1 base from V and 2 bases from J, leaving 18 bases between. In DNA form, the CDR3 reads TGTGCCAGCAGCTTAGGGAATTATCGGGCAGGGGCTGGGGCCAACGTCCTGACTTTC. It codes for CASSLGNYRAGAGANVLTF.

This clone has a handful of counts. The CDR3 protein is CASSLNPTSGETQYF. The CDR3 DNA follows: TGTGCCAGCAGCTTAAACCCGACTAGCGGCGAGACCCAGTACTTC. The gene calls are TRBV7-3 and TRBJ2-5; TRBD2 matches at 9 bases. CDR1 is SGHTA, CDR2 FQGTGA, per germline. Germline trimming cut 1 base from V and 5 bases from J; bases unmatched to any gene: 5. The CDR3 has 15 residues.

The CDR3 is CASSQPDSLNEQYF. The DNA for the CDR3 is TGCGCCAGCAGCCAACCCGACAGTCTCAACGAGCAGTACTTC. The chain joins TRBV4-1 to TRBJ2-7, with D tentatively TRBD1 (5 bases). Germline CDR1 and CDR2: MGHRA and YSYEKL. V was pared by 2 bases and J by 5 bases, with 13 bases between. The CDR3 sequence is 14 residues long.

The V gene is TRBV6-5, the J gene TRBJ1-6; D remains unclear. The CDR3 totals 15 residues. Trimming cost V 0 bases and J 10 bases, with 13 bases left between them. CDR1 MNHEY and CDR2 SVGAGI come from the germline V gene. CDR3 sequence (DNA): TGTGCCAGCAGTTACTCACGTGGGCGAAGATCACCCCTCCACTTT. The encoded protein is CASSYSRGRRSPLHF.

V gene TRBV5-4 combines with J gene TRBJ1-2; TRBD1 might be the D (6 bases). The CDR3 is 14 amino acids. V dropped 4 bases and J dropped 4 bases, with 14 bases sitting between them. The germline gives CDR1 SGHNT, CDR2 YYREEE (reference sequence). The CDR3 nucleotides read TGTGCCAGCAGCCCCCAGGACAGCGGCTATGGCTACACCTTC. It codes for CASSPQDSGYGYTF.

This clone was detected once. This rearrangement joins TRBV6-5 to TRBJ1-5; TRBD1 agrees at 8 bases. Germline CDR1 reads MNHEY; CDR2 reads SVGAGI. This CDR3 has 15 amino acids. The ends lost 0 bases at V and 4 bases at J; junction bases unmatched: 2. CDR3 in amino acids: CASSYSWTGNQPQHF. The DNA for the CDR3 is TGTGCCAGCAGTTACTCTTGGACAGGGAATCAGCCCCAGCATTTT.

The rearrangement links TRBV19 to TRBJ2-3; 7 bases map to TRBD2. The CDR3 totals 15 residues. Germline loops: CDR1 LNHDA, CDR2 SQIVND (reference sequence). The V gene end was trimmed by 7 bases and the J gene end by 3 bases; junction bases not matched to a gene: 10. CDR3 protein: CASTMGGRRTDTQYF. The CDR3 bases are TGTGCCAGTACCATGGGCGGGAGAAGGACAGATACGCAGTATTTT.

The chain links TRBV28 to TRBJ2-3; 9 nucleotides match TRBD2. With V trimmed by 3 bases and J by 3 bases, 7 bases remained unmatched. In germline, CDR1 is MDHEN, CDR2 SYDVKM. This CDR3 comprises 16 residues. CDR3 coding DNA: TGTGCCAGCAGTTTCGGTAGCGGGAGAGGTACAGATACGCAGTATTTT. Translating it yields CASSFGSGRGTDTQYF.

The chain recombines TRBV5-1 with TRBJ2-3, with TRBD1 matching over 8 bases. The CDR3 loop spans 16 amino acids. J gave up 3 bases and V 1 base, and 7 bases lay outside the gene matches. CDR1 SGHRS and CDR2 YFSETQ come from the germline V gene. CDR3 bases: TGCGCCAGCAGCTTGAGTTTTGACAGGGGAACAGATACGCAGTATTTT. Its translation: CASSLSFDRGTDTQYF.

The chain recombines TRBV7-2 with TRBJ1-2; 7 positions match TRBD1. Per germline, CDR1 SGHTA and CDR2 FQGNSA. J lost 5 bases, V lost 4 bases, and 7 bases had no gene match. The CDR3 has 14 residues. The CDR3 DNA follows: TGTGCCAGCAGCTCCACCGGGACAGAGTATGGCTACACCTTC. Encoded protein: CASSSTGTEYGYTF.

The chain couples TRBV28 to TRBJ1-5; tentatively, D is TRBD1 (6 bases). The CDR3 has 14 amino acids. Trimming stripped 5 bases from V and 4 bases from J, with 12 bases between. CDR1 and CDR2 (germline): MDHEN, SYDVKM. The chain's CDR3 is CASSPGQRNQPQHF. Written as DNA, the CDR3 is TGTGCCAGCAGTCCCGGACAGAGAAATCAGCCCCAGCATTTT.

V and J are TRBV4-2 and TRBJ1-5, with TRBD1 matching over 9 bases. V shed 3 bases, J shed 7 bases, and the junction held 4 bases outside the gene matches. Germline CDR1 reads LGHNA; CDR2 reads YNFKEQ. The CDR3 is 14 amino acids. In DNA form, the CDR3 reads TGTGCCAGCAGCCAGGACAGGGGAGGGCAGCCCCAGCATTTT. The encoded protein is CASSQDRGGQPQHF.

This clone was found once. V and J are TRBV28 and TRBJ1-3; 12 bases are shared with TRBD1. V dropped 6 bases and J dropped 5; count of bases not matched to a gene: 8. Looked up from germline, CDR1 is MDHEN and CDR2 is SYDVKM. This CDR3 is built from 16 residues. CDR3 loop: CASRLTGTGGRNTIYF. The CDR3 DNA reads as TGTGCCAGCAGATTAACAGGGACAGGGGGCCGAAACACCATATATTTT.

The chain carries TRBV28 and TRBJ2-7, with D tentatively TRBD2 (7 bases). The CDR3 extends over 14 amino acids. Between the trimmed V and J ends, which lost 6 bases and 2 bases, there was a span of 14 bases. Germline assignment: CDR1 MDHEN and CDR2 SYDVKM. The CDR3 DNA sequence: TGTGCCAGCAGGGGGGCGGGGGCGACCTACGAGCAGTACTTC. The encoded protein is CASRGAGATYEQYF. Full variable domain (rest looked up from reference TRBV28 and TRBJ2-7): DVKVTQSSRYLVKRTGEKVFLECVQDMDHENMFWYRQDPGLGLRLIYFSYDVKMKEKGDIPEGYSVSREKKERFSLILESASTNQTSMYLCASRGAGATYEQYFGPGTRLTVT.

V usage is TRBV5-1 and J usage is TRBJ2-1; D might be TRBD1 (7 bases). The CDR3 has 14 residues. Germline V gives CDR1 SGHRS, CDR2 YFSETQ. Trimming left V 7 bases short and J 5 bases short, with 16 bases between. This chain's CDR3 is CASGRDSINNEQFF. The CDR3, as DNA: TGCGCCAGCGGGCGGGACAGCATTAACAATGAGCAGTTCTTC.

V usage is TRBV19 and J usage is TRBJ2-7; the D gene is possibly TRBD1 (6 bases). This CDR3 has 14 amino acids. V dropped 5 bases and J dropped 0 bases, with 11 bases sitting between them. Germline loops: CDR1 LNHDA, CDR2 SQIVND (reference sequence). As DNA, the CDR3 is TGTGCCAGTAGTGAGCAGGGGAGCTCCTACGAGCAGTACTTC. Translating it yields CASSEQGSSYEQYF.